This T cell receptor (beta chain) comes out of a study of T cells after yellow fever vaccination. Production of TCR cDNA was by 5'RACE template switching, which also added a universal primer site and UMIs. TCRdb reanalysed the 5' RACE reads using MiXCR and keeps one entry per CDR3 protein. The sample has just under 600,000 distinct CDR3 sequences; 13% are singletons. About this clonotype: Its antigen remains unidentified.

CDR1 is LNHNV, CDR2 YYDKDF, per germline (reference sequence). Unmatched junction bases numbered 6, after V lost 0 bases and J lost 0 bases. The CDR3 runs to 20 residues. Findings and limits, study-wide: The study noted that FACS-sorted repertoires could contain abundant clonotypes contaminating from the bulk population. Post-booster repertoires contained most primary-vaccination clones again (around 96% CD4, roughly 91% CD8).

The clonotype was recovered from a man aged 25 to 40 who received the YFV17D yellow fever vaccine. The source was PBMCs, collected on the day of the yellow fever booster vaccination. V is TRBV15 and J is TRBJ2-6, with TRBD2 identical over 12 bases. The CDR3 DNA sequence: TGTGCCACCAGCAGAGATTTTGCGACTAGCGGGAGCTCTGGGGCCAACGTCCTGACTTTC. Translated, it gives CATSRDFATSGSSGANVLTF.